A single T cell receptor beta chain is shown here with its context. The data stem from a study of yellow fever vaccine responses in identical twins. Germline CDR1 reads MNHNS; CDR2 reads SASEGT. The V gene end was trimmed by 6 bases and the J gene end by 1 base; junction bases not matched to a gene: 5. This CDR3 comprises 16 residues. One entry per CDR3 protein results from TCRdb running MiXCR on the RT-PCR reads. The sample lists some 20,000 distinct CDR3 sequences; around two thirds were seen once. Source: T cells from blood (PBMCs), unsorted or a sorted subset (not recorded which), taken before or after yellow fever vaccination (not recorded which). This chain uses TRBV6-1 with TRBJ1-6; 8 bases agree with TRBD1. This clonotype originated in a woman between 18 and 29 years old who received the yellow fever vaccine. CDR3 protein: CASRRTGTSYNSPLHF. In DNA form, the CDR3 reads TGTGCCAGCAGACGGACAGGGACATCCTATAATTCACCCCTCCACTTT.